The clone carrying this T cell receptor (beta chain) was detected a few times. Its antigen is still unknown. Each patient came to thyroid surgery without any prior treatment (of any kind). The germline gives CDR1 MNHNS, CDR2 SASEGT. This CDR3 has 14 amino acids. V was trimmed by 8 bases and J by 0 bases, leaving 14 bases between them. The data derive from a study of metastatic and nonmetastatic thyroid tumors. Study-wide background: Thyroid patients, malignant and benign, had repertoires compared across blood and tumor or nodule tissue. Points from the study as a whole: Within blood and tumor, benign nodules reportedly had significantly lower TCR beta diversity than malignant thyroid tumors did.

The authors' processing: A classifier for distant metastasis in papillary thyroid cancer was constructed using CDR3 differences observed across clinicopathological groups. TCRdb recomputed clones from the PCR reads via MiXCR. These V and J calls originate from TCRdb's pipeline instead of the authors' own analysis. The data contain about 19,000 clones, about a quarter of them singletons. This TCR came from a male donor with papillary thyroid cancer or a benign thyroid nodule (not recorded which). Some clones in this sample may be carry-over from other donors' samples. Sequenced input: blood. This chain links TRBV6-1 with TRBJ2-7, with D possibly matching TRBD2 (5 bases). CDR3 protein: CASAFGRGSYEQYF. In DNA form, the CDR3 reads TGTGCCAGCGCCTTCGGACGGGGCTCCTACGAGCAGTACTTC.